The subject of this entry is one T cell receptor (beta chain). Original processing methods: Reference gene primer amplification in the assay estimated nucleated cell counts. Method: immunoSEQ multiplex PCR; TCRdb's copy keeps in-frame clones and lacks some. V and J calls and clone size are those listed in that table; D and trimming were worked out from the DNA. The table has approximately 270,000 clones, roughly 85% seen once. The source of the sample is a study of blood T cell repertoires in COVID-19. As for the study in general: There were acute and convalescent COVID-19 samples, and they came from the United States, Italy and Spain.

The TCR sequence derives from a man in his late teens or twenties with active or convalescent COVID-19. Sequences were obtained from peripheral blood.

Here the CDR3 DNA reads TGTGCCAGCAATCCCCTCACGGACAGACCCCTCCACTTT. It encodes CASNPLTDRPLHF. This sequence joins TRBV2 and TRBJ1-6; D might be TRBD1 (6 bases). The CDR3 is made up of 13 amino acids. CDR1 is SNHLY and CDR2 is FYNNEI in the germline V gene. V lost 7 bases, J lost 12 bases, and 16 bases lay in between.